The source of this TCR beta chain is a study of cytomegalovirus exposure and HLA in healthy donors (dated by TCRdb to 2015 to 2018). At the level of the whole study: In an earlier analysis of approximately 640 of the donors, 276 Gb of sequence data and 95 million to 130 million unique TCR beta sequences from about 190 million T cells were reported. Roughly 310 gigabases of sequencing data and tens of millions of unique TCR sequences were included in an early release covering about 620 HLA-typed donors. Among the roughly 400 genotyped donors, about 83% belonged to the genetic ancestry cluster associated with self-reported Caucasian donors. The study aimed to test whether signatures of past pathogen exposure could be identified by cataloging public T cell receptors. The study used immunosequencing to profile the T cell repertoires of approximately 630 subjects and linked those repertoires to cytomegalovirus serostatus. Besides the first cohort of roughly 700 subjects, a separate validation cohort made up of 120 different subjects was used. To predict cytomegalovirus infection status, the study brought together high-throughput TCR immunosequencing, statistical association of individual TCRs with disease status, and machine learning. A later analysis re-examined previously published TCR beta repertoires from more than 600 donors and added high-resolution HLA genotyping to investigate patterns of TCR occurrence. The later analysis used no new phenotypic data to find candidate immune exposures, relying instead on TCR beta sequences and their occurrence across donors. An earlier analysis of around 540 of the donors applied high-throughput TCR beta sequencing to assess whether each TCR beta V gene segment acted as functional or pseudogenic. Alongside the repertoire data, information on donor age, sex, ethnicity and CMV serostatus was compiled. A later genetic analysis used genome-wide SNP genotypes for about 65% of the roughly 670 donors, treating that subset as a discovery cohort. All discovery cohort repertoires had been generated on a single sequencing platform. Class I and class II HLA loci were covered by the typing at four-digit resolution. Typing coverage differed by locus: A, B, C, DRB1 and DQB1 were typed in about 629-640 donors, DQA1 in approximately 520, DPA1 in 606, and DPB1 in 400 to 490. Because of strong linkage in the cohort, five DR-DQ haplotypes were treated as single units for association and clustering. Among roughly 400 genotyped donors of the cohort, an average of around 250,000 unique TCR beta nucleotide sequences was sequenced per donor, of which approximately 18% were non-productive.

The investigation overall reported the following: Broadly in line with IMGT annotations, most TCR beta V segments showed up in productive rearrangements about 87% or about 30% of the time in an earlier analysis of approximately 600 of the donors. Sequencing depth was assumed to be roughly uniform across donors in the presence/absence analyses, though that assumption may not hold. Because counts were too low, roughly 16 rarely observed V segments, including chromosome 9 orphons, were left out of the earlier analysis of about 500 of the donors. V-gene and J-gene trimming of TCR beta chains was associated with a missense DCLRE1C variant in a later genetic analysis, and the association was replicated in an independent cohort. In a later analysis, HLA-associated TCR beta chains were found to be more clonally expanded and to have lower generation probabilities than equally common non-associated chains. In a later analysis, several top co-occurrence clusters were reported to appear linked to parvovirus B19, influenza, CMV and Epstein-Barr virus. In a later analysis, over 15,000 TCR beta sequences were associated with specific HLA alleles at a false discovery rate of 0.05. Across donors, most TCR sequences were observed very rarely, whereas some public TCRs were present in many individuals. A few of the identified cytomegalovirus-associated TCR beta chains were confirmed in vitro to be specific for cytomegalovirus antigens. In the study, some 180 TCR beta chains were listed as associated with cytomegalovirus. Some IMGT-functional V segments, including TRBV6-2 and TRBV6-3, could not be told apart with the 87-base-pair reads, so those segments were excluded. When HLA alleles, especially DR and DQ, strongly co-occurred, attributing TCR associations to individual alleles was difficult. The classifier was reported to diagnose cytomegalovirus status with high specificity and sensitivity in both the original cohort and the validation cohort. Correlated functional status among segregating V segments might reflect linkage disequilibrium, but an unknown experimental factor could not be ruled out. A later analysis found that TCR association rates varied across HLA loci, with DRB1 alleles showing the most associated TCRs and HLA-C alleles the fewest. HLA typing was unavailable for some donors at each locus, so association tests used only the typed subset. According to a later analysis, most CMV-associated TCR beta chains appeared to be HLA-restricted, and the HLA associations seemed to be driven largely by CMV exposure. A group of highly shared sequence variants was considered likely to be a technical artifact of the sequencing pipeline. CMV serostatus was the only immune exposure information available for the cohort. In this cohort, only TCR beta chains were sequenced, and detectable features were limited by the absence of alpha or paired-chain data. It was suggested by the authors that the approach could potentially be generalized to other disease states and immunological phenotypes. A further reported finding was that TCR beta sequences accurately predicted the HLA-A and HLA-B alleles for most subjects in the first cohort. A later genetic analysis reported fewer N-insertions in productive TCRs among donors in an Asian-associated ancestry cluster than the roughly 700-donor mean.

About this clone: Its antigen remains undetermined. Per-base qualities were not stored, and no clone one base away is much larger.

Deletion took 6 bases off V and 7 bases off J, with a span of 15 bases between the germline ends. The germline V gene gives CDR1 as SQVTM and CDR2 as ANQGSEA. From the cysteine up to the phenylalanine, the CDR3 has a length of 12 residues. The read is trimmed to its CDR3 DNA, 36 bases read in frame from base 1. The library was obtained by the immunoSEQ multiplex PCR assay. The multiplex PCR relied on a mix of 60 forward primers for TCR Vbeta segments and 13 reverse primers for TCR Jbeta segments. Amplification of the CDR3 region of rearranged TCR beta genes was performed with a multiplex PCR assay on genomic DNA. Amplified TCR beta libraries were sequenced as 87-base-pair reads on the Illumina HiSeq System. The study's own analysis went as follows. In a later analysis, roughly 80 million unique TCR beta chains were counted across the 650 to 700 repertoires, and roughly 9.9 million of these chains were shared by at least two donors. To remove PCR and sequencing errors, raw reads were error-corrected and collapsed into unique sequences using a nearest-neighbor algorithm that merged closely related sequences. V, D and J gene segments were assigned by aligning CDR3 sequences to IMGT reference sequences. For a sequence to be retained, a match of at least six nucleotides was required to both a V gene segment and a J gene segment. A rearrangement counted as productive if the CDR3 had no stop codons and remained in frame with V and J, and every other rearrangement counted as non-productive. Following IMGT convention, CDR3 was defined as the stretch from the second conserved V-encoded cysteine to the conserved J-encoded phenylalanine. In an earlier analysis of 500 to 650 of the donors, sequences lacking an unambiguous match to a single V gene segment were excluded. An earlier analysis of fewer than 750 of the donors classified V segments as functional when productive rearrangements were above 56.7% and as segregating when the standard deviation between donors was above 5%. A statistical classification framework was built for diagnosing cytomegalovirus status from the catalog of TCR beta chain sequences. In a later analysis, V and J genes were assigned by comparing TCR nucleotide sequences against IMGT/GENE-DB human TR gene sequences. In a later analysis, CDR3 sequences and most-parsimonious VDJ recombination scenarios were assigned using the TCRdist pipeline. A later analysis defined each TCR beta chain by its CDR3 amino acid sequence plus V-gene family, and excluded reads lacking a unique V-gene family. A later analysis removed several hundred highly shared, low-generation-probability nucleotide sequences to deal with suspected cross-contamination and a sequencing artifact. For each public chain, a later analysis derived a clonal expansion index from normalized ranks of inferred template counts within each repertoire. In a later analysis, generation probabilities were computed using a VDJ recombination model fitted to out-of-frame rearrangements, and the results were checked against IGoR. Hypergeometric tests were used in a later analysis to score TCR-TCR, TCR-HLA and TCR-CMV co-occurrence, with a repertoire-size bias correction applied to the TCR pairs. A later analysis estimated false discovery rates by permuting HLA or CMV assignments 20 times. In a later analysis, co-occurring TCRs were grouped using DBSCAN, and TCRdist sequence similarity was added for clustering within HLA-allele-positive subsets. Repertoires with fewer than 30,000 or more than 120,000 public chains were left out of co-occurrence clustering, as were about 5 repertoires with anomalous nucleotide sharing. TCRdb limited this immuneACCESS table to in-frame rearrangements with V and J called. A share of clones is missing; checked studies link under half to unresolved V genes, and the rest is unexplained. V and J calls and clone size follow that table, whereas D and trimming were derived from the DNA. This sample holds some 150,000 clones; 60% to 85% were observed only once. The ten largest clonotypes hold around 1.8% of the sample.

The cohort was made up of 666 healthy bone marrow donors. Cohort members were all nominally healthy when sampled, although unrecorded immune exposures were likely present. The donor tested CMV seropositive and was one of the 289 seropositive cohort members. Each donor provided a peripheral blood sample, and peripheral blood mononuclear cells were used for TCR beta sequencing. The Qiagen DNeasy Blood Extraction Kit was used to extract genomic DNA from the blood cell samples. The V and J segments used are TRBV29-1 and TRBJ1-2, with TRBD1 as a weak D call on 6 bases. Specimen: PBMCs. The receptor was derived from a female donor in good health and CMV-seropositive. CDR3 loop: CSVGGGPAGYTF. Here is the DNA: TGCAGCGTCGGGGGGGGGCCGGCTGGCTACACCTTC.